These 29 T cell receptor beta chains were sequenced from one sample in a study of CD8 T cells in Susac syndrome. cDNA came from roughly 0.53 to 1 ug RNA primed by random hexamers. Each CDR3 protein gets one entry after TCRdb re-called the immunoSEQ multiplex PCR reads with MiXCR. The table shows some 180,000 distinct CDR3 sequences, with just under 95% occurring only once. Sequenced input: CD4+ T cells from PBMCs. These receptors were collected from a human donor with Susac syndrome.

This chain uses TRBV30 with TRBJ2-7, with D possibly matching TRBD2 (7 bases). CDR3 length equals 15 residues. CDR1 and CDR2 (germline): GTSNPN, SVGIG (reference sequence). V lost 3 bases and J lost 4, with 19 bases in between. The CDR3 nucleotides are TGTGCCTGGAGACACCGGGGGCAGGGAGGGTACGAGCAGTACTTC. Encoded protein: CAWRHRGQGGYEQYF.

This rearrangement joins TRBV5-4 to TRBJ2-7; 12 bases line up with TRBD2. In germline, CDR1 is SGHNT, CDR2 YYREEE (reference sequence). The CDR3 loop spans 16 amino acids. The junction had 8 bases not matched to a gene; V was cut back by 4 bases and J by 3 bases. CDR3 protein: CASSPGLAGPDYEQYF. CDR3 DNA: TGTGCCAGCAGCCCGGGACTAGCGGGCCCGGACTACGAGCAGTACTTC.

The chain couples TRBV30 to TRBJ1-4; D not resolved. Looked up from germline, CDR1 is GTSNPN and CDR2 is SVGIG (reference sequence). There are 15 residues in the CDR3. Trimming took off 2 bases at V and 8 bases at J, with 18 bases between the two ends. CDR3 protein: CAWSPTGGTGEKLFF. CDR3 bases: TGTGCCTGGAGTCCAACGGGAGGTACGGGAGAAAAACTGTTTTTT.

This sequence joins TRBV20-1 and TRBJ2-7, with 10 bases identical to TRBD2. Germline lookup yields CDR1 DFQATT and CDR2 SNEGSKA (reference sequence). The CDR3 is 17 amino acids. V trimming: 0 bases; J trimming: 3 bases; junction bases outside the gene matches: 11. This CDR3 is CSARDWASGSQLYEQYF. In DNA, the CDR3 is TGCAGTGCTAGAGACTGGGCTAGCGGGAGCCAGCTCTACGAGCAGTACTTC.

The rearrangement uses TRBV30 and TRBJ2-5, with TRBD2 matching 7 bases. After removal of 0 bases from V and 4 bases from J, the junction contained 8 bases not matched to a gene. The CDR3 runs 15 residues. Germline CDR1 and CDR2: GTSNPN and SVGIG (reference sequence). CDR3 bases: TGTGCCTGGAGTGTCCCAGGAGGGAGGGTAGAGACCCAGTACTTC. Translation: CAWSVPGGRVETQYF.

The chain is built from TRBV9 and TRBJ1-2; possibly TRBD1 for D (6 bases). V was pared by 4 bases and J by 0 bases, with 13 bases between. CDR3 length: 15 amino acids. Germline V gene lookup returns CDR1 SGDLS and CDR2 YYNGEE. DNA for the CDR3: TGTGCCAGCAGCCCCTGGACAGCTACTAACTATGGCTACACCTTC. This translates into CASSPWTATNYGYTF.

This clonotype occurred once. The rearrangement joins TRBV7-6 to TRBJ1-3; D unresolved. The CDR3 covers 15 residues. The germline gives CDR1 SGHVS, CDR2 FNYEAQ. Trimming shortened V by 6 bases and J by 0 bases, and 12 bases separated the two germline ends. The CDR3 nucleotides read TGTGCCAGCAGTTTTGGACGGATCTCTGGAAACACCATATATTTT. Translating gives CASSFGRISGNTIYF. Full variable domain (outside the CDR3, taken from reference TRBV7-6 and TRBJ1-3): GAGVSQSPRYKVTKRGQDVALRCDPISGHVSLYWYRQALGQGPEFLTYFNYEAQQDKSGLPNDRFSAERPEGSISTLTIQRTEQRDSAMYRCASSFGRISGNTIYFGEGSWLTVV.

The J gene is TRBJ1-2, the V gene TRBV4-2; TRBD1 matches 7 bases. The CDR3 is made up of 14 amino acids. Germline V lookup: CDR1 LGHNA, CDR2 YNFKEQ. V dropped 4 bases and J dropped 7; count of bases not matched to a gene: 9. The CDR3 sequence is CASSPMGTAVGYTF. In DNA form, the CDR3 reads TGTGCCAGCAGCCCGATGGGGACAGCTGTTGGCTACACCTTC.

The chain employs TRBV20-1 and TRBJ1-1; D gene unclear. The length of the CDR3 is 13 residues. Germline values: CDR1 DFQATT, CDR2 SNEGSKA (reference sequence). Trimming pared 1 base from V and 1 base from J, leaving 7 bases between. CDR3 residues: CSARAGGNTEAFF. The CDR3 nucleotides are TGCAGTGCTAGAGCGGGAGGGAACACTGAAGCTTTCTTT.

This CDR3 reads CASSTGLAGVAINEQFF. CDR3 nucleotide sequence: TGTGCCAGTAGTACCGGACTAGCGGGAGTTGCTATCAATGAGCAGTTCTTC. The chain couples TRBV19 to TRBJ2-1; 13 bases match TRBD2. The length of the CDR3 is 17 residues. CDR1 and CDR2 (germline): LNHDA, SQIVND (reference sequence). V shed 4 bases, J shed 6 bases, and the junction held 9 bases outside the gene matches.

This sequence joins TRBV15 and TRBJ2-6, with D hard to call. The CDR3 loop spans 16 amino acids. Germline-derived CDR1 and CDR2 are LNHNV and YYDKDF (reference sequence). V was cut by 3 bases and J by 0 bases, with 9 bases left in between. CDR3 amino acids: CATSRGSSSGANVLTF. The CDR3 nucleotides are TGTGCCACCAGCAGGGGCTCAAGCTCTGGGGCCAACGTCCTGACTTTC.

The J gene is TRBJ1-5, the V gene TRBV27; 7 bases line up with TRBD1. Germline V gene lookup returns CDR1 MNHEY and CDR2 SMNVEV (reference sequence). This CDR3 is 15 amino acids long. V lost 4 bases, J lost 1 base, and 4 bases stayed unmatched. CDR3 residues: CASSSQGQSNQPQHF. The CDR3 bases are TGTGCCAGCAGTTCACAGGGGCAGAGCAATCAGCCCCAGCATTTT.

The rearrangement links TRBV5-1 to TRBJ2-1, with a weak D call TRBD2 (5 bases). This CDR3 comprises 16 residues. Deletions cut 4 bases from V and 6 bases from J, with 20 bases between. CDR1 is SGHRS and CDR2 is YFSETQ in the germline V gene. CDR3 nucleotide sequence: TGCGCCAGCAGCACCGGCTATATGGCCCGGGGCAATGAGCAGTTCTTC. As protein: CASSTGYMARGNEQFF.

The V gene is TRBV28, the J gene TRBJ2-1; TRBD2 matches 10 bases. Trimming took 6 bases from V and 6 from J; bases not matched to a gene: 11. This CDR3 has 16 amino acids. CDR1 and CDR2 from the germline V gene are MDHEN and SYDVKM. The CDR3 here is CASSLAGLARFNEQFF. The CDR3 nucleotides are TGTGCCAGCAGCCTTGCGGGACTAGCGCGCTTCAATGAGCAGTTCTTC.

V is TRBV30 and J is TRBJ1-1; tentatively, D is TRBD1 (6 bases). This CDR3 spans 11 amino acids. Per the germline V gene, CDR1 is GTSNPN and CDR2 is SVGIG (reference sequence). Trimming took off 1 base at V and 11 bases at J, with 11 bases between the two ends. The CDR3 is CAWSAGGLAFF. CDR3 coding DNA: TGTGCCTGGAGTGCGGGGGGGCTGGCTTTCTTT.

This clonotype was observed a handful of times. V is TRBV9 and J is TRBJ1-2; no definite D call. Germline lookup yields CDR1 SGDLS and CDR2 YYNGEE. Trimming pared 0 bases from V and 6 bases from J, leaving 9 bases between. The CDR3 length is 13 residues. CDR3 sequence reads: CASSVGGADGYTF. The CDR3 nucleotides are TGTGCCAGCAGCGTAGGCGGTGCGGATGGCTACACCTTC.

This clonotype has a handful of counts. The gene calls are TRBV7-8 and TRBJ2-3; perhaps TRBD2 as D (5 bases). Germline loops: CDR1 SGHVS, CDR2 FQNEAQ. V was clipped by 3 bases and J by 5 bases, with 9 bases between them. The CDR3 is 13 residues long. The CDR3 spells CASSFGGLDTQYF. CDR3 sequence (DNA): TGTGCCAGCAGCTTTGGCGGGTTAGATACGCAGTATTTT.

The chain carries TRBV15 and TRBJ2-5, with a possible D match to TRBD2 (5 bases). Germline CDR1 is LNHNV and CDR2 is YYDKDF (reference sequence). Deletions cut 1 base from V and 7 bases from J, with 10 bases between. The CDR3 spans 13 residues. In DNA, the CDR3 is TGTGCCACCAGCAGAGGCGACTACGGGACCCAGTACTTC. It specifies CATSRGDYGTQYF.

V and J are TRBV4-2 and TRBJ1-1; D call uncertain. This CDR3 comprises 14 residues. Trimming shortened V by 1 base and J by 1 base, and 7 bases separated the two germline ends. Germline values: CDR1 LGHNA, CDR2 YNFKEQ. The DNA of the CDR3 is TGTGCCAGCAGCCAAGGAACAAGGAACACTGAAGCTTTCTTT. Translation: CASSQGTRNTEAFF.

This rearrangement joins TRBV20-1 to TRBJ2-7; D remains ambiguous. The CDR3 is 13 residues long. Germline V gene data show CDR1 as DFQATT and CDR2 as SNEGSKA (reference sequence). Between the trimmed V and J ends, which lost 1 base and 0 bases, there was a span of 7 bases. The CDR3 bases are TGCAGTGCTAGAGCGGTGGACTCCTACGAGCAGTACTTC. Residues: CSARAVDSYEQYF.

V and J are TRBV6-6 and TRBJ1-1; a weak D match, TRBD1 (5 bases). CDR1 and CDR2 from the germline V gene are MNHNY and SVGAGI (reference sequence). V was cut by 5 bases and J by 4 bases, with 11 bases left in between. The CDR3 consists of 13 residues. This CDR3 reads CASSRRESTEAFF. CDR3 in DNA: TGTGCCAGCAGTCGCAGGGAGAGCACTGAAGCTTTCTTT.

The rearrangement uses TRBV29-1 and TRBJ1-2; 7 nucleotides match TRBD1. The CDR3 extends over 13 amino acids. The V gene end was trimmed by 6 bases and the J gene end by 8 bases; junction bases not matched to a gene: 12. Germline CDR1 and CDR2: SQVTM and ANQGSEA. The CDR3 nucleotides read TGCAGCGTCCGAACCGACAGGGCCGGCGGCTACACCTTC. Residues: CSVRTDRAGGYTF.

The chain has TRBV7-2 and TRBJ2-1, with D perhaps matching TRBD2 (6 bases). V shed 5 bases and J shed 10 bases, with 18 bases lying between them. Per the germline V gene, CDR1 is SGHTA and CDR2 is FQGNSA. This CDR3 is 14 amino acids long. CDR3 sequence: CASSPREPGWEQFF. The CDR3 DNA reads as TGTGCCAGCAGCCCTCGGGAGCCGGGGTGGGAGCAGTTCTTC.

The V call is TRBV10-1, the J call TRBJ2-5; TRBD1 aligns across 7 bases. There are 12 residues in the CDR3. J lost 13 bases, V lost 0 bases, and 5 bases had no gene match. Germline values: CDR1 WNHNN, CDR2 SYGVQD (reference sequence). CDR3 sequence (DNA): TGCGCCAGCAGTGAGTCAGGGGACAGCTTGTACTTC. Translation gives CASSESGDSLYF.

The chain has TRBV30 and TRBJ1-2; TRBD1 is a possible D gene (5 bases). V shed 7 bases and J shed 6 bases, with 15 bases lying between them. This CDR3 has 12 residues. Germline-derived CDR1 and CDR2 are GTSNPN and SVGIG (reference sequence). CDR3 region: CASAGDPNGYTF. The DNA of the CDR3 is TGTGCCTCTGCCGGGGACCCTAATGGCTACACCTTC.

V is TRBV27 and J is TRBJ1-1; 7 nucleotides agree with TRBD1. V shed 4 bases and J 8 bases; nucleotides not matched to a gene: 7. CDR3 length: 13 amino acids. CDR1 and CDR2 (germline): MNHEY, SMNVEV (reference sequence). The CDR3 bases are TGTGCCAGCAGTTCCATTGACAGGGACGAAGCTTTCTTT. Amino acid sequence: CASSSIDRDEAFF.

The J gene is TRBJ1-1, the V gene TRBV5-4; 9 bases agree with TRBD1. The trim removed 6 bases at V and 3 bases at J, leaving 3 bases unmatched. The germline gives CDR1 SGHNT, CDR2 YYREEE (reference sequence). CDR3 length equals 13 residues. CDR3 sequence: CASTRQGDTEAFF. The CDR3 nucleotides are TGTGCCAGCACTCGACAGGGGGACACTGAAGCTTTCTTT.

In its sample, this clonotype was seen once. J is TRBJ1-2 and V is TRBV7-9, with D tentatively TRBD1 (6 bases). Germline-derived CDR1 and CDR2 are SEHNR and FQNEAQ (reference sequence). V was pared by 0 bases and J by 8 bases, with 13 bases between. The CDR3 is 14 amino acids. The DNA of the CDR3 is TGTGCCAGCAGCTTAGCGATGGAGGGGGTCGGCTACACCTTC. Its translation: CASSLAMEGVGYTF.

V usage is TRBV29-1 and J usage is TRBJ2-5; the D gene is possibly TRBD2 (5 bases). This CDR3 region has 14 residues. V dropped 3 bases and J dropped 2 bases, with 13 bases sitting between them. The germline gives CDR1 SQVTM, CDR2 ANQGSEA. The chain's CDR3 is CSVEVGAEQETQYF. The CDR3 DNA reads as TGCAGCGTTGAGGTGGGAGCTGAGCAAGAGACCCAGTACTTC.